This T cell receptor (beta chain) came from a study of shared clonotypes between healthy human individuals. For the study at large: Ranging from 18 to 49 in age, donors were two women and a few men. The study used three CD4 naive, three CD4 memory, two CD8 naive and one CD8 memory plate per donor.

The germline gives CDR1 MGHDK, CDR2 SYGVNS. With 2 bases clipped from V and 6 bases from J, the junction kept 10 bases outside the gene matches. The CDR3 is made up of 16 amino acids. Libraries were prepared by immunoSEQ multiplex PCR; TCRdb keeps only in-frame clonotypes and omits some of them. The table records 2 million to 3 million clones, more than 85% of them present only once. CD4+ cells yielded CD45RA+ naive and CD45RA-negative memory subsets. Points from the study as a whole: Larger richness was generally estimated for naive than memory subsets.

This clone has a single count. Its cognate antigen is unknown. The V and J genes are TRBV25-1 and TRBJ2-3, with TRBD1 matching 8 bases. The sequencing sample was made of naive CD4+ T cells from PBMCs. Subset here: CD45RA+ positively selected. The receptor was isolated from a man younger than 35 in good health. Some clones in this sample may be carry-over from other donors' samples. The CDR3, as DNA: TGTGCCAGCAGTGAACGGTCAGGGGGCCGGTGGGATACGCAGTATTTT. Translated, it gives CASSERSGGRWDTQYF.